Below, 20 T cell receptor beta chains from the same sample are listed, as sequenced in a study of T-cell reconstitution after alpha-beta-depleted transplantation in children. Researchers prepared the TCRbeta library using unique molecular identifiers, the study reports. One entry per CDR3 protein results from TCRdb running MiXCR on the PCR reads. This table holds about 500,000 distinct CDR3 sequences, approximately 29% found once. Sample: PBMCs from the stem cell graft donor, taken from the stem cell graft. The receptors were sampled from a human donor who donated a stem cell graft to a child with aplastic anemia.

The chain links TRBV12-3 or TRBV12-4 to TRBJ2-1, with TRBD2 matching 11 bases. The J segment lost 4 bases and the V segment lost 6 bases, leaving 5 bases of the junction unmatched. This CDR3 region has 15 residues. The CDR3 spells CASRLAGDPYNEQFF. The CDR3, as DNA: TGTGCCAGCAGACTAGCGGGAGATCCTTACAATGAGCAGTTCTTC.

The V and J genes are TRBV30 and TRBJ1-1, with no clear D. Trimming stripped 2 bases from V and 5 bases from J, with 12 bases between. The CDR3 is made up of 13 amino acids. The germline gives CDR1 GTSNPN, CDR2 SVGIG (reference sequence). In nucleotides, the CDR3 is TGTGCCTGGAGTTCTCCACCGTATACTGAAGCTTTCTTT. It codes for CAWSSPPYTEAFF.

CDR3 sequence reads: CASGTETYEQYF. In nucleotides, the CDR3 is TGTGCCAGCGGGACGGAGACCTACGAGCAGTACTTC. The chain couples TRBV30 to TRBJ2-7; TRBD2 matches at 7 bases. Germline CDR1 and CDR2: GTSNPN and SVGIG (reference sequence). The CDR3 is 12 amino acids. Trimming removed 8 bases from V and 2 bases from J; junction bases left unmatched: 6.

V is TRBV7-7 and J is TRBJ2-3; D perhaps matches TRBD2 (6 bases). The CDR3 has 13 residues. V was trimmed by 4 bases and J by 5 bases, leaving 10 bases between them. CDR1 is SSHAT, CDR2 FNYEAQ, per germline (reference sequence). CDR3 DNA: TGTGCCAGCAGCTGGGGAGGTCAAGATACGCAGTATTTT. Its protein is CASSWGGQDTQYF.

J is TRBJ2-3 and V is TRBV12-3 or TRBV12-4; no definite D call. CDR3 length: 15 residues. Trimming stripped 3 bases from V and 0 bases from J, with 10 bases between. The CDR3 nucleotides are TGTGCCAGCAGTTTTGGCGCCTTGAGCACAGATACGCAGTATTTT. Translation: CASSFGALSTDTQYF.

The rearrangement links TRBV29-1 to TRBJ2-7, with 7 bases matching TRBD1. This CDR3 contains 12 residues. V trimming: 6 bases; J trimming: 3 bases; junction bases outside the gene matches: 5. The germline gives CDR1 SQVTM, CDR2 ANQGSEA. CDR3 sequence reads: CSVMGTVYEQYV. The CDR3 DNA reads as TGCAGCGTCATGGGGACAGTCTACGAGCAGTACGTC.

The chain recombines TRBV7-9 with TRBJ1-6; 7 bases map to TRBD1. CDR1 and CDR2 (germline): SEHNR, FQNEAQ (reference sequence). The V gene end was trimmed by 5 bases and the J gene end by 5 bases; junction bases not matched to a gene: 6. The length of the CDR3 is 15 residues. CDR3 protein: CASSRDRAHNSPLHF. CDR3 DNA: TGTGCCAGCAGCAGGGACAGAGCGCATAATTCACCCCTCCACTTT.

This chain links TRBV15 with TRBJ2-5; 10 positions agree with TRBD2. The V and J ends lost 2 bases and 4 bases, in that order; junction bases with no gene match: 7. CDR3 length: 16 amino acids. Per germline, CDR1 LNHNV and CDR2 YYDKDF (reference sequence). CDR3 protein: CATSRTGTSGTETQYF. DNA for the CDR3: TGTGCCACCAGCAGAACAGGAACTAGCGGGACAGAGACCCAGTACTTC. Filled out from reference TRBV15 and TRBJ2-5, the complete variable domain reads DAMVIQNPRYQVTQFGKPVTLSCSQTLNHNVMYWYQQKSSQAPKLLFHYYDKDFNNEADTPDNFQSRRPNTSFCFLDIRSPGLGDTAMYLCATSRTGTSGTETQYFGPGTRLLVL.

J is TRBJ1-3 and V is TRBV18; 7 nucleotides line up with TRBD1. Germline CDR1 and CDR2: KGHSH and LQKENI. V trimming: 1 base; J trimming: 8 bases; junction bases outside the gene matches: 8. This CDR3 has 15 residues. The CDR3 here is CASSPRISGGHTIYF. The CDR3 coding sequence is TGTGCCAGCTCACCACGAATTTCAGGGGGACACACCATATATTTT.

Notes on this clonotype: A read error may produce the germline difference seen at one junction end. The V and J genes are TRBV12-3 or TRBV12-4 and TRBJ2-2; the match to TRBD1 covers 7 bases. This CDR3 has 16 residues. CDR3 sequence reads: CAGSLRQGANTGELFF. For the CDR3, the DNA is TGTGCCGGCAGTTTAAGGCAGGGGGCGAACACCGGGGAGCTGTTTTTT.

This clonotype occurred a few times. This rearrangement joins TRBV20-1 to TRBJ2-7; 11 nucleotides line up with TRBD2. Germline CDR1 reads DFQATT; CDR2 reads SNEGSKA (reference sequence). V dropped 6 bases and J dropped 2; count of bases not matched to a gene: 9. The CDR3 loop spans 15 amino acids. The CDR3 DNA reads as TGCAGTGCCCAGCTTAGCGGGAGGGCCCCCTACGAGCAGTACTTC. Translating it yields CSAQLSGRAPYEQYF.

The chain couples TRBV7-9 to TRBJ2-7, with D possibly TRBD1 on 6 matching bases. Germline V gives CDR1 SEHNR, CDR2 FQNEAQ (reference sequence). The CDR3 length is 15 residues. Trimming cost V 3 bases and J 2 bases, with 14 bases left between them. CDR3 nucleotides: TGTGCCAGCAGCTTGGGGGCTGTTACAGCCTACGAGCAGTACGTC. It translates to CASSLGAVTAYEQYV.

The rearrangement links TRBV28 to TRBJ1-1; D not certain. The V gene lost 3 bases and the J gene lost 9 bases, with 11 bases spanning the gap. CDR3 length: 12 amino acids. CDR1 is MDHEN and CDR2 is SYDVKM in the germline V gene. The CDR3 loop reads CASSLKAPKAFF. The CDR3 DNA follows: TGTGCCAGCAGTTTGAAGGCTCCAAAAGCTTTCTTT.

The chain carries TRBV7-9 and TRBJ2-2, with D unclear. The CDR3 runs to 15 residues. Per the germline V gene, CDR1 is SEHNR and CDR2 is FQNEAQ (reference sequence). The V gene lost 2 bases and the J gene lost 0 bases, with 7 bases spanning the gap. CDR3 DNA: TGTGCCAGCAGCTTACAACCTTCGAACACCGGGGAGCTGTTTTTT. It codes for CASSLQPSNTGELFF.

This clonotype appeared a few times. The V gene is TRBV7-2, the J gene TRBJ2-7, with D perhaps matching TRBD1 (6 bases). CDR1 is SGHTA, CDR2 FQGNSA, per germline. This CDR3 comprises 14 residues. V was cut by 4 bases and J by 4 bases, with 14 bases left in between. The CDR3 reads CASSSLQGLYEQYF. CDR3 in DNA: TGTGCCAGCAGCTCCTTACAGGGATTGTACGAGCAGTACTTC.

There are a few counts of this clonotype. CDR3 DNA: TGCAGTGCTAGAGAAAGACAGGGGAAAGAGACCCAGTACTTC. This sequence encodes CSARERQGKETQYF. The V and J genes are TRBV20-1 and TRBJ2-5, with 8 bases matching TRBD1. V shed 0 bases and J 3 bases; nucleotides not matched to a gene: 3. Germline lookup yields CDR1 DFQATT and CDR2 SNEGSKA (reference sequence). The CDR3 is made up of 14 amino acids.

The chain joins TRBV29-1 to TRBJ2-3; D remains ambiguous. There are 14 residues in the CDR3. From germline, CDR1 is SQVTM and CDR2 ANQGSEA. V was cut by 3 bases and J by 0 bases, with 10 bases left in between. The CDR3 DNA follows: TGCAGCGTTGAGGGCAGTCCTAGCACAGATACGCAGTATTTT. Its protein is CSVEGSPSTDTQYF.

This clonotype was counted between two and nine times. In DNA, the CDR3 is TGCGCCAGCAGCCCTAGGACAGGGGAGAACACTGAAGCTTTCTTT. It is translated as CASSPRTGENTEAFF. The chain uses TRBV5-1 and TRBJ1-1; 9 bases line up with TRBD1. After removal of 4 bases from V and 1 base from J, the junction contained 5 bases not matched to a gene. The CDR3 length is 15 residues. Looked up from germline, CDR1 is SGHRS and CDR2 is YFSETQ. Filled out from reference TRBV5-1 and TRBJ1-1, the complete variable domain reads KAGVTQTPRYLIKTRGQQVTLSCSPISGHRSVSWYQQTPGQGLQFLFEYFSETQRNKGNFPGRFSGRQFSNSRSEMNVSTLELGDSALYLCASSPRTGENTEAFFGQGTRLTVV.

The table lists this clonotype with a few counts. The V gene is TRBV7-8, the J gene TRBJ1-2; TRBD1 matches at 7 bases. Germline V gives CDR1 SGHVS, CDR2 FQNEAQ. This CDR3 has 14 amino acids. The trim removed 4 bases at V and 7 bases at J, leaving 9 bases unmatched. The CDR3 loop reads CASSSREGAFGYTF. CDR3 DNA sequence: TGTGCCAGCAGCTCCCGTGAGGGGGCGTTTGGCTACACCTTC.

This clonotype has only a few counts. V usage is TRBV24-1 and J usage is TRBJ1-1, with D unresolved. Trimming pared 7 bases from V and 11 bases from J, leaving 13 bases between. Looked up from germline, CDR1 is KGHDR and CDR2 is SFDVKD. The CDR3 runs to 11 residues. CDR3 sequence reads: CATRDEDRAFF. CDR3 sequence (DNA): TGTGCCACCAGGGATGAGGATCGGGCTTTCTTT.